The 13 T cell receptor beta chains presented below share a single source sample, sequenced in a study of blood T cells in healthy people across ages. The use of a sample-barcoded 5' primer and a J-beta primer mix characterized a second PCR of about 7 to 12 cycles. TCRdb called the 5' RACE reads again in MiXCR, with one record for every CDR3 protein. Here the sample spans about 640,000 distinct CDR3 sequences, approximately 30% being singletons. What was sequenced was blood. These TCRs come from a woman older than 75 in good health.

The CDR3 DNA is TGTGCCAGCAGCCTAACATCAGGACAGTCCTACGAGCAGTACTTC. This codes for CASSLTSGQSYEQYF. The J gene is TRBJ2-7, the V gene TRBV7-8, with D possibly being TRBD1 (6 bases). CDR3 length equals 15 residues. Germline CDR1 reads SGHVS; CDR2 reads FQNEAQ. V was pared by 5 bases and J by 1 base, with 15 bases between.

This clonotype was recorded a few times. V is TRBV9 and J is TRBJ2-2; a possible D gene is TRBD1 (6 bases). In germline, CDR1 is SGDLS, CDR2 YYNGEE. Trimming shortened V by 1 base and J by 2 bases, and 9 bases separated the two germline ends. The CDR3 runs 15 residues. The CDR3 sequence is CASSVIGGNTGELFF. DNA of the CDR3: TGTGCCAGCAGCGTAATAGGGGGAAACACCGGGGAGCTGTTTTTT.

The chain combines TRBV4-1 with TRBJ2-3; 12 nucleotides align to TRBD2. Germline assignment: CDR1 MGHRA and CDR2 YSYEKL. The CDR3 loop spans 18 amino acids. J gave up 3 bases and V 2 bases, and 9 bases lay outside the gene matches. The CDR3 reads CASSQTSGGTVLTDTQYF. The CDR3 nucleotides read TGCGCCAGCAGCCAAACTAGCGGGGGGACCGTGTTAACAGATACGCAGTATTTT.

A few counts support this clonotype. J is TRBJ2-3 and V is TRBV5-1; maybe TRBD2 (7 bases). The V gene's germline CDR1 is SGHRS and CDR2 YFSETQ. Trimming pared 5 bases from V and 4 bases from J, leaving 14 bases between. The CDR3 loop spans 14 amino acids. CDR3 sequence: CASRWEGGADTQYF. Here the CDR3 DNA reads TGCGCCAGCAGATGGGAGGGGGGGGCAGATACGCAGTATTTT.

Turning to this clonotype: Given a much more abundant clone one base away, this may be a read error. J is TRBJ1-2 and V is TRBV7-9; D ambiguous. The length of the CDR3 is 13 residues. From germline, CDR1 is SEHNR and CDR2 FQNEAQ (reference sequence). Trimming cost V 5 bases and J 4 bases, with 11 bases left between them. The CDR3 bases are TGTGCCAGCAGCCAAGACGGCCTCTATGGCTACACCTTC. It yields the protein CASSQDGLYGYTF.

The V call is TRBV20-1, the J call TRBJ2-5; 10 nucleotides line up with TRBD2. Unmatched junction bases numbered 12, after V lost 3 bases and J lost 11 bases. From germline, CDR1 is DFQATT and CDR2 SNEGSKA (reference sequence). This CDR3 spans 14 amino acids. The CDR3: CSASPLAGAREQYF. Here the CDR3 DNA reads TGCAGTGCTAGTCCCCTAGCGGGAGCACGGGAGCAGTACTTC.

Only a few counts were recorded for this clonotype. The chain couples TRBV7-9 to TRBJ1-2; 8 nucleotides match TRBD1. The CDR3 has 15 amino acids. Germline CDR1 and CDR2: SEHNR and FQNEAQ (reference sequence). J gave up 4 bases and V 3 bases, and 7 bases lay outside the gene matches. The CDR3 region has the DNA TGTGCCAGCAGCTTCAGCAACAGGGGGGGCTATGGCTACACCTTC. It yields the protein CASSFSNRGGYGYTF.

The chain employs TRBV29-1 and TRBJ2-7, with D maybe TRBD2 (6 bases). V gave up 7 bases and J gave up 7 bases, with 26 bases separating them. Per the germline V gene, CDR1 is SQVTM and CDR2 is ANQGSEA. There are 15 residues in the CDR3. The CDR3 loop is CSAGGTGHDDAEQYF. CDR3 sequence (DNA): TGCAGCGCCGGAGGGACCGGGCATGACGATGCGGAGCAGTACTTC.

As to this clonotype: Since a much larger clone is just one base distant, this may be a read error. The chain has TRBV20-1 and TRBJ1-2, with a tentative D call TRBD1 (6 bases). This CDR3 has 12 residues. Germline-derived CDR1 and CDR2 are DFQATT and SNEGSKA (reference sequence). This CDR3 reads CSAPRGANGHTF. Written as DNA, the CDR3 is TGCAGTGCCCCACGGGGGGCGAATGGCCACACCTTC.

This clonotype was seen many times. The gene calls are TRBV20-1 and TRBJ2-7; 7 bases are shared with TRBD2. CDR1 is DFQATT and CDR2 is SNEGSKA in the germline V gene (reference sequence). Trimming at V came to 1 base and at J to 4 bases, leaving 4 bases not matched to a gene. CDR3 size: 13 residues. The CDR3 loop reads CSARGSGQYEQYF. The CDR3, as DNA: TGCAGTGCTAGAGGTAGCGGGCAATACGAGCAGTACTTC.

The chain carries TRBV20-1 and TRBJ1-1; no firm D call. The V and J ends lost 3 bases and 8 bases respectively, with 19 bases between them. This CDR3 region has 14 residues. Germline V lookup: CDR1 DFQATT, CDR2 SNEGSKA (reference sequence). The CDR3 nucleotides read TGCAGTGCTAGCCCCCCTATCCGGGAAGGGGAAGCTTTCTTT. This codes for CSASPPIREGEAFF.

The CDR3 DNA follows: TGTGCCAGCAGCTTAGTCGGGGACAGGGGGCTTTACGAGCAGTACTTC. This encodes CASSLVGDRGLYEQYF. The rearrangement uses TRBV11-2 and TRBJ2-7; 12 nucleotides line up with TRBD1. With 1 base clipped from V and 4 bases from J, the junction kept 5 bases outside the gene matches. The length of the CDR3 is 16 residues. In germline, CDR1 is SGHAT, CDR2 FQNNGV.

A note on this clonotype: Since a much larger clone is just one base distant, this may be a read error. J is TRBJ2-1 and V is TRBV5-1, with 7 bases aligning to TRBD2. This CDR3 region has 16 residues. The V segment lost 0 bases and the J segment 1 base; nucleotides outside the gene matches: 4. Per germline, CDR1 SGHRS and CDR2 YFSETQ. The CDR3 protein is CASSLGRAGSYNEQFF. DNA for the CDR3: TGCGCCAGCAGCTTGGGTAGAGCGGGGTCCTACAATGAGCAGTTCTTC.